This TCR beta chain appears in the sequencing data of a study of glioma-infiltrating T cells after dendritic cell vaccination. Background on the study: Treatment, given 2003 to 2012, was autologous tumor lysate-pulsed dendritic cell vaccination.

From germline, CDR1 is LGHNA and CDR2 YSLEER. The CDR3 spans 16 residues. After removal of 0 bases from V and 3 bases from J, the junction contained 6 bases not matched to a gene. Study-level results: Only a small number of patients had complete blood and tumor samples.

The PCR used 60 V beta and 13 J beta primers. Sequencing was performed with immunoSEQ multiplex PCR; in TCRdb, only in-frame clones are kept and a portion is missing. Counted here are approximately 67,000 clones, under 90% occurring once; the ten biggest clones make up 7.9%. The table lists this clone with a few counts. What it binds is not known. Other DNA variants within this sample encode the same CDR3. Specimen: blood, collected before dendritic cell vaccination. This rearrangement joins TRBV4-3 to TRBJ2-7; 9 nucleotides line up with TRBD2. The TCR was taken from a human donor with glioblastoma. The CDR3 loop is CASSQDRSGGFYEQYF. CDR3 nucleotides: TGCGCCAGCAGCCAAGATAGAAGCGGGGGGTTCTACGAGCAGTACTTC.